The 18 T cell receptor beta chains below all came from one sample that was sequenced in a study of regulatory T cells in long-lasting Graves disease. CDR3-region Arm-PCR and iRepertoire HTBI primers produced the TCR beta libraries. TCRdb recomputed calls from the multiplex PCR reads with MiXCR, one row per CDR3 protein. The sample carries about 300,000 distinct CDR3 sequences, roughly 18% recorded once. As to time point: newly diagnosed GD, antithyroid drugs for less than 3 months. The TCR library was made from RNA that had been extracted from PBMCs in TRIzol. The source was peripheral blood mononuclear cells (PBMCs), collected at new diagnosis, from a patient treated with antithyroid drugs. These TCRs come from a female donor with Graves disease.

This clonotype has at least ten counts. The chain recombines TRBV7-2 with TRBJ2-7; 8 nucleotides match TRBD2. With V trimmed by 0 bases and J by 4 bases, 5 bases remained unmatched. The germline V gene has CDR1 SGHTA and CDR2 FQGNSA. The CDR3 sequence is 15 residues long. The CDR3 sequence is CASSLAAGGQYEQYF. CDR3 in DNA: TGTGCCAGCAGCTTAGCTGCGGGAGGCCAGTACGAGCAGTACTTC.

This clonotype showed up just a few times. This sequence joins TRBV5-1 and TRBJ2-3; 8 bases are shared with TRBD1. This CDR3 region has 15 residues. The germline V gene encodes CDR1 SGHRS and CDR2 YFSETQ. With V trimmed by 4 bases and J by 1 base, 5 bases remained unmatched. The CDR3, as DNA: TGCGCCAGCAGCGGCGCGGGACAGGGCACAGATACGCAGTATTTT. Translated, it gives CASSGAGQGTDTQYF. The full variable domain, completed using reference TRBV5-1 and TRBJ2-3, is KAGVTQTPRYLIKTRGQQVTLSCSPISGHRSVSWYQQTPGQGLQFLFEYFSETQRNKGNFPGRFSGRQFSNSRSEMNVSTLELGDSALYLCASSGAGQGTDTQYFGPGTRLTVL.

This clonotype was counted between two and nine times. The chain combines TRBV19 with TRBJ2-5; D is ambiguous. The germline CDR1 and CDR2 sequences are LNHDA and SQIVND (reference sequence). There are 17 residues in the CDR3. V dropped 6 bases and J dropped 2 bases, with 22 bases sitting between them. Here the CDR3 reads CASSPRNSAVGQETQYF. The DNA of the CDR3 is TGTGCCAGTAGCCCTAGGAACTCGGCAGTAGGGCAAGAGACCCAGTACTTC.

On this clonotype: A far more abundant clone sits one base away, making this likely a read error. This chain joins TRBV30 and TRBJ2-1; D might be TRBD1 (5 bases). The CDR3 consists of 12 residues. The ends were cut back, 2 bases at V and 10 bases at J, with 12 bases in the middle. Germline CDR1 and CDR2: GTSNPN and SVGIG (reference sequence). The CDR3 sequence: CAWSLQDYEQFF. CDR3 nucleotides: TGTGCCTGGAGTCTACAGGATTACGAGCAGTTCTTC.

This clonotype has ten or more counts. The V gene is TRBV4-1, the J gene TRBJ2-7; D unresolved. The germline V and J ends were trimmed by 3 bases and 5 bases, with 23 bases remaining between them. Germline lookup yields CDR1 MGHRA and CDR2 YSYEKL. The CDR3 is made up of 17 amino acids. CDR3 sequence: CASSHERGGAGFHEQYF. As DNA, the CDR3 is TGCGCCAGCAGCCATGAACGTGGTGGCGCCGGCTTCCACGAGCAGTACTTC.

At least ten counts were recorded for this clonotype. This chain links TRBV12-3 or TRBV12-4 with TRBJ1-2, with D perhaps matching TRBD1 (5 bases). V lost 6 bases and J lost 5, with 16 bases in between. This CDR3 is 14 amino acids long. CDR3 sequence reads: CASRAPGRAYGYTF. CDR3 DNA sequence: TGTGCCAGCAGAGCCCCCGGCAGGGCGTATGGCTACACCTTC.

The genes are TRBV28 and TRBJ1-4, with 7 positions matching TRBD1. V lost 6 bases to trimming and J lost 8 bases; unmatched junction nucleotides: 12. The CDR3 covers 15 residues. In germline, CDR1 is MDHEN, CDR2 SYDVKM. The CDR3 protein is CASRGDRVIDEKLFF. The CDR3 bases are TGTGCCAGCAGGGGCGACAGGGTGATCGACGAAAAACTGTTTTTT. Variable domain in full (rest from reference TRBV28 and TRBJ1-4): DVKVTQSSRYLVKRTGEKVFLECVQDMDHENMFWYRQDPGLGLRLIYFSYDVKMKEKGDIPEGYSVSREKKERFSLILESASTNQTSMYLCASRGDRVIDEKLFFGSGTQLSVL.

This clonotype was seen repeatedly, ten times or more. This chain links TRBV5-8 with TRBJ2-1, with TRBD2 matching 15 bases. V lost 4 bases and J lost 1; bases outside the gene matches: 9. This CDR3 region has 19 residues. CDR1 is SGHTS, CDR2 YDEGEE, per germline. CDR3 nucleotide sequence: TGTGCCAGCAGCCTCACGGGACTAGCGGGAGGAGGGTCCTACAATGAGCAGTTCTTC. This encodes CASSLTGLAGGGSYNEQFF.

The chain couples TRBV19 to TRBJ1-1; D may be TRBD1 (5 bases). Between the trimmed V and J ends, which lost 5 bases and 2 bases, there was a span of 15 bases. Germline V gives CDR1 LNHDA, CDR2 SQIVND (reference sequence). The CDR3 is made up of 15 amino acids. CDR3 region: CASSVGLGLNTEAFF. DNA of the CDR3: TGTGCCAGTAGTGTAGGACTGGGACTTAACACTGAAGCTTTCTTT.

Ten or more counts support this clonotype. The CDR3 sequence: CASSSRTGYEQYF. The CDR3 coding sequence is TGTGCCAGCAGTTCTCGGACTGGCTACGAGCAGTACTTC. The chain carries TRBV28 and TRBJ2-7; TRBD2 might be the D (5 bases). Germline V gives CDR1 MDHEN, CDR2 SYDVKM. This CDR3 has 13 amino acids. Trimming shortened V by 4 bases and J by 3 bases, and 10 bases separated the two germline ends.

This clonotype was seen repeatedly, ten times or more. The chain is built from TRBV20-1 and TRBJ2-1; 9 nucleotides agree with TRBD2. There are 19 residues in the CDR3. Per the germline V gene, CDR1 is DFQATT and CDR2 is SNEGSKA (reference sequence). V dropped 3 bases and J dropped 3; count of bases not matched to a gene: 18. This chain's CDR3 is CSARMSRQSGRPRYNEQFF. The CDR3 DNA sequence: TGCAGTGCTAGGATGAGCAGACAAAGCGGGAGGCCCCGCTACAATGAGCAGTTCTTC.

This clonotype was detected many times. The chain is built from TRBV7-2 and TRBJ1-5; D gene uncertain. The CDR3 contains 14 residues. The V end lost 6 bases, the J end lost 7 bases, and 16 bases lay between the germline ends. The germline gives CDR1 SGHTA, CDR2 FQGNSA. The CDR3, as DNA: TGTGCCAGCAGTGTCGACTTGGGTCGCCAGCCCCAGCATTTT. Its translation is CASSVDLGRQPQHF.

This chain joins TRBV19 and TRBJ2-7; D unclear. Per the germline V gene, CDR1 is LNHDA and CDR2 is SQIVND (reference sequence). The V end lost 2 bases, the J end lost 2 bases, and 13 bases lay between the germline ends. The CDR3 consists of 15 residues. The CDR3 reads CASSIIHEHPYEQYF. CDR3 nucleotide sequence: TGTGCCAGTAGTATAATACACGAACACCCCTACGAGCAGTACTTC.

This clonotype was seen many times. V is TRBV30 and J is TRBJ2-3, with a possible D match to TRBD2 (6 bases). With 5 bases removed from V and 4 bases from J, the gap between germline ends came to 16 bases. The CDR3 is 14 residues long. Germline V gene lookup returns CDR1 GTSNPN and CDR2 SVGIG (reference sequence). The CDR3 sequence: CAWGRDFSPDTQYF. The CDR3 bases are TGTGCCTGGGGACGGGACTTTTCCCCAGATACGCAGTATTTT. Complete variable domain (other parts from reference TRBV30 and TRBJ2-3): SQTIHQWPATLVQPVGSPLSLECTVEGTSNPNLYWYRQAAGRGLQLLFYSVGIGQISSEVPQNLSASRPQDRQFILSSKKLLLSDSGFYLCAWGRDFSPDTQYFGPGTRLTVL.

This clonotype was detected a few times. This chain joins TRBV24-1 and TRBJ2-7; 12 positions match TRBD2. The CDR3 contains 14 residues. Trimming took 10 bases from V and 5 from J; bases not matched to a gene: 8. Per the germline V gene, CDR1 is KGHDR and CDR2 is SFDVKD. CDR3 sequence (DNA): TGTGCCACTATAAAGACTAGCGGGAGTAACGAGCAGTACTTC. Protein product: CATIKTSGSNEQYF.

This clonotype was observed at least ten times. This chain connects TRBV19 to TRBJ1-6, with D perhaps TRBD1 (6 bases). CDR3 length equals 17 residues. V was shortened by 4 bases and J by 7 bases, with 20 bases between the two germline ends. Germline CDR1 is LNHDA and CDR2 is SQIVND (reference sequence). The CDR3 DNA is TGTGCCAGTAGTAAGCAGGACAGATTTAGGGGGAATTCACCCCTCCACTTT. This codes for CASSKQDRFRGNSPLHF.

The V call is TRBV2, the J call TRBJ2-7, with 7 bases identical to TRBD1. V gave up 6 bases and J gave up 2 bases; unmatched junction bases: 7. Per germline, CDR1 SNHLY and CDR2 FYNNEI. The CDR3 consists of 14 residues. The CDR3, as DNA: TGTGCCAGCAGAGCGAGACAGGGAACCTACGAGCAGTACTTC. It is translated as CASRARQGTYEQYF.

The table lists this clonotype with a few counts. The CDR3 nucleotides are TGTGCCACCAGTCTCAGGGGGACTGAAGCTTTCTTT. The encoded protein is CATSLRGTEAFF. V gene TRBV15 combines with J gene TRBJ1-1; 7 nucleotides match TRBD1. The germline gives CDR1 LNHNV, CDR2 YYDKDF (reference sequence). The V and J ends lost 6 bases and 5 bases, in that order; junction bases with no gene match: 3. This CDR3 contains 12 residues.